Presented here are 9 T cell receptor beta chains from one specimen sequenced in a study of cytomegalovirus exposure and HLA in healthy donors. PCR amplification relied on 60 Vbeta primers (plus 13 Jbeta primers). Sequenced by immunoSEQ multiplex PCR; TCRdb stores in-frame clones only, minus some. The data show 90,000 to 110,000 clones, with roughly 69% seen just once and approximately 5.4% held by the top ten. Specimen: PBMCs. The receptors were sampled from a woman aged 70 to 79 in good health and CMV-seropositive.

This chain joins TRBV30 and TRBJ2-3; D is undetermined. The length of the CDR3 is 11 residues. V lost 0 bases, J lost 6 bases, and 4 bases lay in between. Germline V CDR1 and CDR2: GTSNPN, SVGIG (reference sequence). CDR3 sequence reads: CAWSVRDTQYF. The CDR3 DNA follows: TGTGCCTGGAGTGTTCGGGATACGCAGTATTTT.

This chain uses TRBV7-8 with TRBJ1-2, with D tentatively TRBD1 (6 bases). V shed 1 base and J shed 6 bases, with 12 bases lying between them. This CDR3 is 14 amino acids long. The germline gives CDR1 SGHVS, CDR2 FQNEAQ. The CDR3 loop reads CASSLEGQGHGYTF. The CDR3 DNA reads TGTGCCAGCAGCTTAGAAGGCCAGGGGCATGGCTACACCTTC.

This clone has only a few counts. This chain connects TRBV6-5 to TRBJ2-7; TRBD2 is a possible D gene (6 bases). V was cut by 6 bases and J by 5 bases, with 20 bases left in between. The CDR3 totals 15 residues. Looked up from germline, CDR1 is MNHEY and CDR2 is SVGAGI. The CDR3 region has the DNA TGTGCCAGCAGGCCGGGACTCCTTCCTGGGCACGAGCAGTACTTC. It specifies CASRPGLLPGHEQYF.

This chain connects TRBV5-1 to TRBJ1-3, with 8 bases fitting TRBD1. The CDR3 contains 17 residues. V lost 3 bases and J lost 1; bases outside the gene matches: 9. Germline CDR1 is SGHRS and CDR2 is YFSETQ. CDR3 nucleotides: TGCGCCAGCAGCTATTCAGGGGGCGAGGGGTCTGGAAACACCATATATTTT. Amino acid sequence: CASSYSGGEGSGNTIYF.

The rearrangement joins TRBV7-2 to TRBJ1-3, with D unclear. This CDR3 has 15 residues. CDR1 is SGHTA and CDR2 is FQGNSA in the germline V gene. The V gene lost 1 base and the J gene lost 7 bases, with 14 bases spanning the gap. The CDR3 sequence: CASSLGTGMGNTIYF. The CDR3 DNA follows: TGTGCCAGCAGCTTAGGGACGGGAATGGGGAACACCATATATTTT. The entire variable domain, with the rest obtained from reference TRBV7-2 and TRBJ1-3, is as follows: GAGVSQSPSNKVTEKGKDVELRCDPISGHTALYWYRQSLGQGLEFLIYFQGNSAPDKSGLPSDRFSAERTGGSVSTLTIQRTQQEDSAVYLCASSLGTGMGNTIYFGEGSWLTVV.

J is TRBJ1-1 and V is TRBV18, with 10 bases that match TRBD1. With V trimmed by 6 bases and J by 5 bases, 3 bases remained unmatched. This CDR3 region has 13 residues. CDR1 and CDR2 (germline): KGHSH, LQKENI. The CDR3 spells CASSGQGLTEAFF. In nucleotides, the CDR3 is TGTGCCAGCTCGGGACAGGGGTTGACTGAAGCTTTCTTT.

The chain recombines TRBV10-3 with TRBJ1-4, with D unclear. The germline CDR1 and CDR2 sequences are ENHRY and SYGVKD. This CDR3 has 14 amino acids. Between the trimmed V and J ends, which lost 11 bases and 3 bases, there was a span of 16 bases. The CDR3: CAVSREGSNEKLFF. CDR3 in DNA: TGTGCCGTCTCCCGGGAAGGATCTAATGAAAAACTGTTTTTT.

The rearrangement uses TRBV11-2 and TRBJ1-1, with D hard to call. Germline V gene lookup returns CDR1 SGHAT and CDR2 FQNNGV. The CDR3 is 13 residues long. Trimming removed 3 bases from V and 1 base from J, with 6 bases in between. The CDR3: CASSFTSNTEAFF. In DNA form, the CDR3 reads TGTGCCAGCAGCTTTACTTCGAACACTGAAGCTTTCTTT.

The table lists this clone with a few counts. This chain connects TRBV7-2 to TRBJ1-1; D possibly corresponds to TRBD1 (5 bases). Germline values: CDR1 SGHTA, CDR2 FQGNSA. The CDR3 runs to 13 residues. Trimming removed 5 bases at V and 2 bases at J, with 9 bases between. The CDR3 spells CASSRDSNTEAFF. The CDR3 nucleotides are TGTGCCAGCAGCCGAGACAGCAACACTGAAGCTTTCTTT. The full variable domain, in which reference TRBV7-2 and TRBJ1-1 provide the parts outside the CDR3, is GAGVSQSPSNKVTEKGKDVELRCDPISGHTALYWYRQSLGQGLEFLIYFQGNSAPDKSGLPSDRFSAERTGGSVSTLTIQRTQQEDSAVYLCASSRDSNTEAFFGQGTRLTVV.